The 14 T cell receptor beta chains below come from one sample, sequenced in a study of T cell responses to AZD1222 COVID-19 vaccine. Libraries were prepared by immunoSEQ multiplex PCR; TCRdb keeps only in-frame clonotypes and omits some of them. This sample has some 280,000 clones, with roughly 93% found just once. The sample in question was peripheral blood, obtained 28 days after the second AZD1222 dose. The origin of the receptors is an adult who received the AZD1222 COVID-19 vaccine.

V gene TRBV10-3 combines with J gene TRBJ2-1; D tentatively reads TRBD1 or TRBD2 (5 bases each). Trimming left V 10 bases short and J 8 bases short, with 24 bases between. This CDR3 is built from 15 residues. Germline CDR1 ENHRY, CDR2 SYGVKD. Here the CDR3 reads CATLGTASTADEQFF. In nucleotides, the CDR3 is TGTGCCACCTTAGGGACGGCTAGCACCGCCGATGAGCAGTTCTTC.

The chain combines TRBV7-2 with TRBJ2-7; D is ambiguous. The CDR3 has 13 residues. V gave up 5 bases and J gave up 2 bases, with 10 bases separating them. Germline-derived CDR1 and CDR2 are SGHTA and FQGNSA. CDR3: CASSSAVPYEQYF. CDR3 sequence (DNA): TGTGCCAGCAGCAGCGCCGTACCCTACGAGCAGTACTTC. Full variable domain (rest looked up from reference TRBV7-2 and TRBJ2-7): GAGVSQSPSNKVTEKGKDVELRCDPISGHTALYWYRQSLGQGLEFLIYFQGNSAPDKSGLPSDRFSAERTGGSVSTLTIQRTQQEDSAVYLCASSSAVPYEQYFGPGTRLTVT.

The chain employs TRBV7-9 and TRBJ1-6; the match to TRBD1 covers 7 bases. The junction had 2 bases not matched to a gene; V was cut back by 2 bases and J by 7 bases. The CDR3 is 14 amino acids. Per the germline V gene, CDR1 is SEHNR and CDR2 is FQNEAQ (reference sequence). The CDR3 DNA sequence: TGTGCCAGCAGCTTAACAGGGGAAAATTCACCCCTCCACTTT. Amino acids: CASSLTGENSPLHF.

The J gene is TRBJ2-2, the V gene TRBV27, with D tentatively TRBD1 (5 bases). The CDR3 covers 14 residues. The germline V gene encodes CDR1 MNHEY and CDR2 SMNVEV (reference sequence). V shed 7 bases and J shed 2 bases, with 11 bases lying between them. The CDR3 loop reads CASTSRANTGELFF. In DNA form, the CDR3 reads TGTGCCAGCACTTCCAGGGCCAACACCGGGGAGCTGTTTTTT.

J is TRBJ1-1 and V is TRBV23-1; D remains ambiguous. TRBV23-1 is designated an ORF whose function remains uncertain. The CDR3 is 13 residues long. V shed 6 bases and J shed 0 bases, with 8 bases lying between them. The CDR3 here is CASSRFLNTEAFF. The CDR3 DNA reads TGCGCCAGCAGCCGTTTCCTGAACACTGAAGCTTTCTTT.

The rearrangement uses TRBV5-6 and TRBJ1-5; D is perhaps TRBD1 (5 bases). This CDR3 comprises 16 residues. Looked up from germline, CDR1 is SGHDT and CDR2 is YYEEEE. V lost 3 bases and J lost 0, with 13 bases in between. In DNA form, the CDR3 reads TGTGCCAGCAGCTCCTCGGGGCAGTATAGCAATCAGCCCCAGCATTTT. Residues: CASSSSGQYSNQPQHF. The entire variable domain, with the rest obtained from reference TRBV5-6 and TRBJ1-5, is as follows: DAGVTQSPTHLIKTRGQQVTLRCSPKSGHDTVSWYQQALGQGPQFIFQYYEEEERQRGNFPDRFSGHQFPNYSSELNVNALLLGDSALYLCASSSSGQYSNQPQHFGDGTRLSIL.

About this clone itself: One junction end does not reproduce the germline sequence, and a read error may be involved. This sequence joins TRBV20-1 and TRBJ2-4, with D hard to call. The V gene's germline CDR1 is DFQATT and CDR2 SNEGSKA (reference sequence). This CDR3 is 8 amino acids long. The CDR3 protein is CSARAGVF. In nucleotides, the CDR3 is TGCAGTGCTAGAGCAGGAGTCTTC.

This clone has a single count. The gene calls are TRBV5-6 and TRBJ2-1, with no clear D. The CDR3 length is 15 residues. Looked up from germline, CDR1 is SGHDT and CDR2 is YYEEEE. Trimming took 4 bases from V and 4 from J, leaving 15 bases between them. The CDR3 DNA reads TGTGCCAGCAGCCCTGACGGGCCTACATACAATGAGCAGTTCTTC. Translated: CASSPDGPTYNEQFF. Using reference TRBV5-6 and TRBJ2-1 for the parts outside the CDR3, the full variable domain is DAGVTQSPTHLIKTRGQQVTLRCSPKSGHDTVSWYQQALGQGPQFIFQYYEEEERQRGNFPDRFSGHQFPNYSSELNVNALLLGDSALYLCASSPDGPTYNEQFFGPGTRLTVL.

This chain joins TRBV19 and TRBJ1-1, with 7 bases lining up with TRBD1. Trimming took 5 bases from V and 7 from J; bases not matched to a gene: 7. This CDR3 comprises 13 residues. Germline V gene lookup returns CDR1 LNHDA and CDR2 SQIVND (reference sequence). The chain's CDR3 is CASSPRTGLEAFF. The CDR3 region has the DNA TGTGCCAGTAGTCCAAGGACAGGACTTGAAGCTTTCTTT.

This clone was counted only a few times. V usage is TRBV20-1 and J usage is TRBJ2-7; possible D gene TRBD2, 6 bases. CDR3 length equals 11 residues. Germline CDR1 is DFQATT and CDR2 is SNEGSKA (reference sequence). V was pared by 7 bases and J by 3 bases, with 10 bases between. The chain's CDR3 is CSVGGDYEQYF. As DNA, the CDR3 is TGCAGTGTGGGGGGAGACTACGAGCAGTACTTC.

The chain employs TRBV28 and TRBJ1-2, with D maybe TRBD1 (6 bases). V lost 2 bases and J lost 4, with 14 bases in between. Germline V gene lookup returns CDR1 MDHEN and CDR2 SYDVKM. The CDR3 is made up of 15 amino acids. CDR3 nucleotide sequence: TGTGCCAGCAGTTTAACAGGGATCCGCGTCTATGGCTACACCTTC. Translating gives CASSLTGIRVYGYTF.

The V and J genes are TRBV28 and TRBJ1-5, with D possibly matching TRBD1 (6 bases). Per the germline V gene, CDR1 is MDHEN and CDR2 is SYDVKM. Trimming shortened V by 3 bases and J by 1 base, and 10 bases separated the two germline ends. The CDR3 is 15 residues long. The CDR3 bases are TGTGCCAGCAGTTTGGGGGGGCCCAGCAATCAGCCCCAGCATTTT. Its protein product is CASSLGGPSNQPQHF.

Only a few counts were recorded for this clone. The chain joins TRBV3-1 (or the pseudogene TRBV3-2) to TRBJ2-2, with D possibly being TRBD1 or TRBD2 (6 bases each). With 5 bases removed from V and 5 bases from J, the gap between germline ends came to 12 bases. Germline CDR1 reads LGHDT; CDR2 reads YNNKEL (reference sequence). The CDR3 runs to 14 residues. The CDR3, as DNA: TGTGCCAGCAGCAGGGGGGCGGGTACCGGGGAGCTGTTTTTT. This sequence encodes CASSRGAGTGELFF.

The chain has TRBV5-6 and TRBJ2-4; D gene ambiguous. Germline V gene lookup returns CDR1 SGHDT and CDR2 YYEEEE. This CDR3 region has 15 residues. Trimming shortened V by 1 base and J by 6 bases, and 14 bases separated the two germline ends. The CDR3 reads CASSLILQAANIQYF. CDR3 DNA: TGTGCCAGCAGCTTGATCTTGCAGGCAGCAAACATTCAGTACTTC. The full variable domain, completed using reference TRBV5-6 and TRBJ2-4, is DAGVTQSPTHLIKTRGQQVTLRCSPKSGHDTVSWYQQALGQGPQFIFQYYEEEERQRGNFPDRFSGHQFPNYSSELNVNALLLGDSALYLCASSLILQAANIQYFGAGTRLSVL.